This is a list of T cell receptor beta chains from one sample in a study of T cell responses to AZD1222 COVID-19 vaccine. Method: immunoSEQ multiplex PCR; TCRdb's copy keeps in-frame clones and lacks some. The table lists tens of thousands of clones, 85% to 90% of them singletons. The source was peripheral blood, collected 28 days after the second AZD1222 dose. These TCRs come from an adult who received the AZD1222 COVID-19 vaccine. The conserved cysteine and the conserved F or W are not part of the CDR3 here.

V	J	CDR3
TRBV11-1	TRBJ2-1	ASSPVRGSYNEQF
TRBV6-6	TRBJ2-1	ASRSSGGGHNEQF
TRBV6-2/TRBV6-3	TRBJ2-7	ASSFPSLYEQY
TRBV27	TRBJ1-6	ASSLRTGSYNSPLH
TRBV30	TRBJ2-3	AWSSGVVSTDTQY
TRBV5-4	TRBJ2-2	ASSLGGTSGTNTGELF
TRBV2	TRBJ1-2	ASSLGATTYGYT
TRBV25-1	TRBJ1-4	ASSEYRGSDEKLF
TRBV2	TRBJ2-2	ASSESERETGELF
TRBV11-2	TRBJ1-3	ASSSTGGSGNTIY
TRBV13	TRBJ2-3	ASSFRTSLTDTQY
TRBV6-5	TRBJ1-1	ASSYGAPLNTEAF
TRBV6-2/TRBV6-3	TRBJ1-1	ASSYAYRSEGAF
TRBV13	TRBJ2-7	ASSLSLSSYEQY
TRBV9	TRBJ2-1	ASSLQPSYNEQF
TRBV2	TRBJ2-3	ASGMGLATDTQY
TRBV27	TRBJ1-5	ASSLYRDQPQH
TRBV6-5	TRBJ2-5	ASSKEIGRH
TRBV6-2/TRBV6-3	TRBJ1-5	ASSYQGQGLSQPQH
TRBV6-5	TRBJ1-5	ASSGHGQPQH
TRBV19	TRBJ1-5	ASIAPGGFPAKQPQH
TRBV19	TRBJ1-5	ASSMAPFGNQPQH